Following are 8 T cell receptor beta chains from one sample sequenced in a study of Graves' ophthalmopathy and Graves' hyperthyroidism. RNA transcripts provided the template for amplifying TCR beta CDR3 regions. First-round RT-PCR employed HTBI primers, with a second-round multiplex PCR after it. One entry per CDR3 protein, called by TCRdb with MiXCR from the multiplex PCR reads. The sample yields about 740,000 distinct CDR3 sequences, approximately 40% seen once. Sequenced input: peripheral blood. The receptor source for this set is an adult man with Graves' ophthalmopathy.

There are many counts of this clonotype. The chain uses TRBV9 and TRBJ2-2; D is unclear. The CDR3 covers 12 residues. V was shortened by 5 bases and J by 2 bases, with 4 bases between the two germline ends. The germline gives CDR1 SGDLS, CDR2 YYNGEE. Written as DNA, the CDR3 is TGTGCCAGCAGTGACAACACCGGGGAGCTGTTTTTT. It yields the protein CASSDNTGELFF.

The chain links TRBV20-1 to TRBJ2-7; tentative D call: TRBD1 (6 bases). Trimming removed 0 bases at V and 5 bases at J, with 14 bases between. This CDR3 is 14 amino acids long. Germline CDR1 reads DFQATT; CDR2 reads SNEGSKA (reference sequence). CDR3 bases: TGCAGTGCTAGAGATCCCCAGGGGCCGCACGAGCAGTACTTC. Amino acids: CSARDPQGPHEQYF.

This clonotype has more than one count but fewer than ten. The chain couples TRBV9 to TRBJ1-4; no clear D. Germline V CDR1 and CDR2: SGDLS, YYNGEE. CDR3 length equals 14 residues. With 0 bases removed from V and 7 bases from J, the gap between germline ends came to 10 bases. In DNA form, the CDR3 reads TGTGCCAGCAGCGTAGGAGACTATGGTGAAAAACTGTTTTTT. This codes for CASSVGDYGEKLFF.

This rearrangement joins TRBV19 to TRBJ1-5, with D perhaps matching TRBD1 (5 bases). The CDR3 is 14 amino acids. V was pared by 5 bases and J by 1 base, with 9 bases between. The germline V gene has CDR1 LNHDA and CDR2 SQIVND (reference sequence). CDR3: CASSEQVSNQPQHF. CDR3 bases: TGTGCCAGTAGTGAACAGGTCAGCAATCAGCCCCAGCATTTT.

The chain carries TRBV2 and TRBJ1-1, with a tentative D call TRBD1 (5 bases). The germline CDR1 and CDR2 sequences are SNHLY and FYNNEI. This CDR3 region has 14 residues. V was shortened by 7 bases and J by 5 bases, with 17 bases between the two germline ends. CDR3: CASTLRSGATEAFF. CDR3 DNA: TGTGCCAGCACCTTACGGTCCGGGGCAACTGAAGCTTTCTTT.

This clonotype has at least ten counts. The gene calls are TRBV7-9 and TRBJ2-7; D uncertain. The germline V and J ends were trimmed by 3 bases and 5 bases, with 11 bases remaining between them. This CDR3 contains 13 residues. Germline V gene sequence: CDR1 SEHNR, CDR2 FQNEAQ (reference sequence). Here the CDR3 reads CASSLIIGHEQYF. The CDR3, as DNA: TGTGCCAGCAGCTTGATAATAGGGCACGAGCAGTACTTC. The full variable domain, rest sourced from reference TRBV7-9 and TRBJ2-7, is DTGVSQNPRHKITKRGQNVTFRCDPISEHNRLYWYRQTLGQGPEFLTYFQNEAQLEKSRLLSDRFSAERPKGSFSTLEIQRTEQGDSAMYLCASSLIIGHEQYFGPGTRLTVT.

To note about this clonotype: Given the absence of the conserved phenylalanine or tryptophan at the CDR3 end, a read error is likely. The DNA is omitted, as the CDR3 cannot be located on it reliably, and the CDR3 follows TCRdb's listing. V and J are TRBV15 and TRBJ1-1; the table's TRBD1 call for D was not verified on the DNA. From its first to its last residue, the CDR3 has 12 amino acids. CDR1 and CDR2 from the germline V gene are LNHNV and YYDKDF (reference sequence). CDR3 residues: CAASRGGQGANY.

This rearrangement joins TRBV9 to TRBJ2-7, with a tentative D call TRBD2 (6 bases). Germline loops: CDR1 SGDLS, CDR2 YYNGEE. This CDR3 region has 15 residues. Trimming shortened V by 0 bases and J by 2 bases, and 12 bases separated the two germline ends. CDR3 DNA: TGTGCCAGCAGCGTAGAAGGAGGGCCGGCCTACGAGCAGTACTTC. This sequence encodes CASSVEGGPAYEQYF.